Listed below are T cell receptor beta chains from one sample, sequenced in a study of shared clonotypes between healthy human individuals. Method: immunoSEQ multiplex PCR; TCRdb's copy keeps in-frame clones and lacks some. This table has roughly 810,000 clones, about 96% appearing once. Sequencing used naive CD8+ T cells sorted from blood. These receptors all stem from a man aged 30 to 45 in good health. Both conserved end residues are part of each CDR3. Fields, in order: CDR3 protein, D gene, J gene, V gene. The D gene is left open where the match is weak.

CDR3aa: CASSPEGSQLGNEQFF; d_gene: .; j_gene: TRBJ2-1; v_gene: TRBV9
CDR3aa: CASSAMTSGRVLNEQFF; d_gene: TRBD2; j_gene: TRBJ2-1; v_gene: TRBV9
CDR3aa: CSVELTGGQGALSGANVLTF; d_gene: .; j_gene: TRBJ2-6; v_gene: TRBV29-1
CDR3aa: CASSLPRTTSYEQYF; d_gene: .; j_gene: TRBJ2-7; v_gene: TRBV7-2
CDR3aa: CASSYSLPTDTQYF; d_gene: .; j_gene: TRBJ2-3; v_gene: TRBV6-5
CDR3aa: CASSIGQGGEQYF; d_gene: TRBD1; j_gene: TRBJ2-7; v_gene: TRBV6-5
CDR3aa: CASSTWTDSNTEAFF; d_gene: .; j_gene: TRBJ1-1; v_gene: TRBV28
CDR3aa: CASSFKDRAETQYF; d_gene: .; j_gene: TRBJ2-5; v_gene: TRBV13
CDR3aa: CASSAQRNTEAFF; d_gene: .; j_gene: TRBJ1-1; v_gene: TRBV5-1
CDR3aa: CASSIIAEVQETQYF; d_gene: .; j_gene: TRBJ2-5; v_gene: TRBV7-9
CDR3aa: CASSYSAGDSYNEQFF; d_gene: TRBD2; j_gene: TRBJ2-1; v_gene: TRBV6-5
CDR3aa: CATSRDTRGHADTQYF; d_gene: TRBD1; j_gene: TRBJ2-3; v_gene: TRBV15
CDR3aa: CASSQELAGGEDEQYF; d_gene: TRBD2; j_gene: TRBJ2-7; v_gene: TRBV4-1
CDR3aa: CASRARRAVNTGELFF; d_gene: .; j_gene: TRBJ2-2; v_gene: TRBV7-9
CDR3aa: CASSEGLALSYEQYF; d_gene: TRBD2; j_gene: TRBJ2-7; v_gene: TRBV6-1
CDR3aa: CASSSYIKRYTDTQYF; d_gene: .; j_gene: TRBJ2-3; v_gene: TRBV5-1
CDR3aa: CASSLASGGSYNEQFF; d_gene: TRBD2; j_gene: TRBJ2-1; v_gene: TRBV28
CDR3aa: CASSLGLDSYYEQYF; d_gene: .; j_gene: TRBJ2-7; v_gene: TRBV11-2
CDR3aa: CASSLGLADNYEQYF; d_gene: TRBD2; j_gene: TRBJ2-7; v_gene: TRBV7-9
CDR3aa: CAFREGRNYGYTF; d_gene: .; j_gene: TRBJ1-2; v_gene: TRBV5-4
CDR3aa: CASSLTIQGRTYEQYF; d_gene: .; j_gene: TRBJ2-7; v_gene: TRBV5-1
CDR3aa: CASSLDGIEDNEQFF; d_gene: .; j_gene: TRBJ2-1; v_gene: TRBV13
CDR3aa: CASSVAVRSTDTQYF; d_gene: .; j_gene: TRBJ2-3; v_gene: TRBV9
CDR3aa: CASSFNGFRADNEQFF; d_gene: .; j_gene: TRBJ2-1; v_gene: TRBV5-6
CDR3aa: CASSTTEGQINQPQHF; d_gene: TRBD1; j_gene: TRBJ1-5; v_gene: TRBV4-1
CDR3aa: CASSQDPSYNEKLFF; d_gene: .; j_gene: TRBJ1-4; v_gene: TRBV4-1
CDR3aa: CASSLEPTGELFF; d_gene: .; j_gene: TRBJ2-2; v_gene: TRBV5-1
CDR3aa: CASSLTSSYEQYF; d_gene: .; j_gene: TRBJ2-7; v_gene: TRBV5-1
CDR3aa: CASSLEWGRGSGANVLTF; d_gene: .; j_gene: TRBJ2-6; v_gene: TRBV5-5
CDR3aa: CASSRGDYGYTF; d_gene: .; j_gene: TRBJ1-2; v_gene: TRBV28
CDR3aa: CASSVRDTGELFF; d_gene: .; j_gene: TRBJ2-2; v_gene: TRBV9
CDR3aa: CASSPTGPAFYGYTF; d_gene: TRBD1; j_gene: TRBJ1-2; v_gene: TRBV6-5
CDR3aa: CSVEDPHSGYTF; d_gene: .; j_gene: TRBJ1-2; v_gene: TRBV29-1
CDR3aa: CASSLTGTGFMEQYF; d_gene: TRBD1; j_gene: TRBJ2-7; v_gene: TRBV7-9
CDR3aa: CASSYRVSSYEQYF; d_gene: .; j_gene: TRBJ2-7; v_gene: TRBV19
CDR3aa: CASSLSRGLNYEQYF; d_gene: TRBD2; j_gene: TRBJ2-7; v_gene: TRBV11-1
CDR3aa: CSATDRLTYEQYF; d_gene: .; j_gene: TRBJ2-7; v_gene: TRBV29-1
CDR3aa: CAWSVGQEIEAFF; d_gene: TRBD1; j_gene: TRBJ1-1; v_gene: TRBV30
CDR3aa: CASSLKSTDTQYF; d_gene: .; j_gene: TRBJ2-3; v_gene: TRBV6-6
CDR3aa: CASSSGHYSTDTQYF; d_gene: .; j_gene: TRBJ2-3; v_gene: TRBV27
CDR3aa: CATRRTLDSNQPQHF; d_gene: .; j_gene: TRBJ1-5; v_gene: TRBV19
CDR3aa: CASSPLPLRESHNEQFF; d_gene: TRBD2; j_gene: TRBJ2-1; v_gene: TRBV5-1
CDR3aa: CASSSGQGGEQTEAFF; d_gene: TRBD1; j_gene: TRBJ1-1; v_gene: TRBV27
CDR3aa: CASSPLAGDEQFF; d_gene: TRBD2; j_gene: TRBJ2-1; v_gene: TRBV7-3
CDR3aa: CASSLEGNTEAFF; d_gene: .; j_gene: TRBJ1-1; v_gene: TRBV5-5
CDR3aa: CASSPGRITYSGANVLTF; d_gene: .; j_gene: TRBJ2-6; v_gene: TRBV18
CDR3aa: CASSLTDDYNEQFF; d_gene: .; j_gene: TRBJ2-1; v_gene: TRBV7-3
CDR3aa: CASSLNRGPRYEQYF; d_gene: .; j_gene: TRBJ2-7; v_gene: TRBV7-2
CDR3aa: CASSPGTSQTNEQFF; d_gene: TRBD2; j_gene: TRBJ2-1; v_gene: TRBV9
CDR3aa: CASSQEERLPLDEQFF; d_gene: .; j_gene: TRBJ2-1; v_gene: TRBV4-1
CDR3aa: CSVALGGREDTQYF; d_gene: TRBD2; j_gene: TRBJ2-3; v_gene: TRBV29-1
CDR3aa: CASSFGGLAVYNEQFF; d_gene: TRBD2; j_gene: TRBJ2-1; v_gene: TRBV7-2
CDR3aa: CASSPPAPKGTQETQYF; d_gene: .; j_gene: TRBJ2-5; v_gene: TRBV18